One T cell receptor (beta chain) is described in this entry. This record comes from a study of blood T cell repertoires in COVID-19. Overall study context: Sites across the United States, Italy and Spain contributed samples from acute and convalescent COVID-19. T cells, B-cell-depleted T cells, or PBMCs supplied cDNA or gDNA.

There are 14 residues in the CDR3. Germline CDR1 and CDR2: MDHEN and SYDVKM. Deletions cut 8 bases from V and 8 bases from J, with 18 bases between. Measured with immunoSEQ multiplex PCR; TCRdb has only the in-frame clones, and not every one. The top ten hold 8.5% to 14% of the sample, which has roughly 80,000 clones, around 80% seen once. The sequenced sample was peripheral blood. This chain connects TRBV28 to TRBJ1-4; D ambiguous. The clonotype originates from a man aged 45-65 years with acute or convalescent COVID-19. The CDR3 sequence is CASHLREGSEKLFF. The CDR3 coding sequence is TGTGCCAGCCACTTGAGGGAGGGTAGCGAAAAACTGTTTTTT.